The TCR beta chain under discussion was sequenced for a study of beta chain features in type 1 diabetes. The study's findings and limits: All four CD4+ subsets of Type 1 diabetes patients contained TCRB CDR3s that were moderately but significantly shorter. Small HLA sub-analyses could not settle whether HLA shapes TCRB rearrangement.

Donors underwent one heparinised blood draw, roughly 110 mL on average. A CD45RO/CCR7/CD25/CD127/CD95/CD27 panel sorted naive, central memory, regulatory and stem cell-like memory CD4+ cells. The CDR3 contains 16 residues. Germline V lookup: CDR1 MNHEY, CDR2 SVGAGI. Deletions cut 0 bases from V and 0 bases from J, with 11 bases between. The authors reverse transcribed all of the isolated RNA, so sequencing captured expressed TCRB transcripts. For naive, central memory and regulatory T cell samples, reads averaged around 3.6 million. The protocol was immunoSEQ multiplex PCR, while the TCRdb copy is restricted to in-frame clones and leaves out a portion. The sample shows around 40,000 clones, over 50% of them seen only once. This clone was found a few times. What it binds is unknown.

Material: Tregs from blood. The chain uses TRBV6-5 and TRBJ1-1; D gene ambiguous. This clonotype was sampled from a man aged 25-45 years with type 1 diabetes. Some clones in this sample may be carry-over from other donors' samples. The CDR3 DNA reads as TGTGCCAGCAGTTACTCGGCTCCTTCAATGAACACTGAAGCTTTCTTT. The encoded protein is CASSYSAPSMNTEAFF.